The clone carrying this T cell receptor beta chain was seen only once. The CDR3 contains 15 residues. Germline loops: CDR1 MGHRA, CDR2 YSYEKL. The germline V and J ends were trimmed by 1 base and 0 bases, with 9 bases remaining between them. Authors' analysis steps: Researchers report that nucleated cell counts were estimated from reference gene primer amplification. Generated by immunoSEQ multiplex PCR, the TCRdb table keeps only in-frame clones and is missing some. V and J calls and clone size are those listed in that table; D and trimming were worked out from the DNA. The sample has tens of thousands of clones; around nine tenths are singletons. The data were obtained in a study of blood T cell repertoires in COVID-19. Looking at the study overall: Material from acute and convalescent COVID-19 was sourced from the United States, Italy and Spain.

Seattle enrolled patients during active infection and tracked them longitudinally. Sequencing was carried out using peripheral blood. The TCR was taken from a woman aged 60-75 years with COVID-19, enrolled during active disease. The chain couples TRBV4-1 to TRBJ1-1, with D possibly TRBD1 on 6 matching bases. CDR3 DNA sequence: TGCGCCAGCAGCCAAGTTCCAGGGGTGAACACTGAAGCTTTCTTT. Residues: CASSQVPGVNTEAFF.